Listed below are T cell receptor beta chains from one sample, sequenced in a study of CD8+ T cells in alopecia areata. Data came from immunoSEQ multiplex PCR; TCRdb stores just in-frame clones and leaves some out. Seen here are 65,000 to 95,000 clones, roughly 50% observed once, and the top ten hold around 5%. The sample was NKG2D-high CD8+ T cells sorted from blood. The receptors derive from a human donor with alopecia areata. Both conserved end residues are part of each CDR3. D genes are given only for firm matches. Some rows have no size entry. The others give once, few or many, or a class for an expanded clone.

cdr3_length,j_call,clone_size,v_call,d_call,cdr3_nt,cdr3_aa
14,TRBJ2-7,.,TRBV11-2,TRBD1,TGTGCCAGCAGCTTAGGGACAGGCGGGTACGAGCAGTACTTC,CASSLGTGGYEQYF
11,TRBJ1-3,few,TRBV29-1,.,TGCAGCGCCTTCACTGGAAACACCATATATTTT,CSAFTGNTIYF
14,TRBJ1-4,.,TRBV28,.,TGTGCCAGCAGGGAGGATCACGCCAATGAAAAACTGTTTTTT,CASREDHANEKLFF
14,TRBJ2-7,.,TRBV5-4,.,TGTGCCAGCAGCTTGGACGGGGGAACCTACGAGCAGTACTTC,CASSLDGGTYEQYF
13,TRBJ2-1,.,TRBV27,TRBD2,TGTGCCTCCTGTCCTAGCGGGAGTTATGAGCAGTTCTTC,CASCPSGSYEQFF
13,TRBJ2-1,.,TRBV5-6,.,TGTGCCAGCAGCGGTACAGGGTTCAATGAGCAGTTCTTC,CASSGTGFNEQFF
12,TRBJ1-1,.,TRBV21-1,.,TGTGCCAGCACGGGGCCTTTAACTGAAGCTTTCTTT,CASTGPLTEAFF
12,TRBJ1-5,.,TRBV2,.,TGTGCCAGCAGAGAGGGGGGGCAGCCCCAGCATTTT,CASREGGQPQHF
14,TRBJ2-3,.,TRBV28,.,TGTGCCAGCAGTTGGAGGACGGACACAGATACGCAGTATTTT,CASSWRTDTDTQYF
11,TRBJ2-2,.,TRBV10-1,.,TGCGCCAGCTCATCAGACGGGGAGCTGTTTTTT,CASSSDGELFF
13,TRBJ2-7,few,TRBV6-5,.,TGTGCCAGCAGCGACTTCCAGGGGATTCGCTCCCACTTC,CASSDFQGIRSHF
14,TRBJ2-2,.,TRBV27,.,TGTGCTACCTGGGGGACAACGAACACCGGGGAGCTGTTTTTT,CATWGTTNTGELFF
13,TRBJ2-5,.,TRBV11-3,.,TGTGCCAGCAGCCCCGAGTACCAAGAGACCCAGTACTTC,CASSPEYQETQYF
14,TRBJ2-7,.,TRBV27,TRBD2,TGTGCCAGCACTCCTCGGGGGGGGCACCACGAGCAGTACTTC,CASTPRGGHHEQYF
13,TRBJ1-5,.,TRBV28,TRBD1,TGTGCCAGCAGTGACAGGGGGAATCAGCCCCAGCATTTT,CASSDRGNQPQHF
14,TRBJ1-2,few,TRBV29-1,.,TGCAGCGTTGAAGATCCAGTCTCCTACTATGGCTACACCTTC,CSVEDPVSYYGYTF
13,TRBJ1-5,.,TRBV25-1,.,TGTGCCAGCAGTGACAGGAGCAATCAGCCCCAGCATTTT,CASSDRSNQPQHF
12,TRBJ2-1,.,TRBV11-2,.,TGTGCCAGCAGCTCCCTAAGGGATGAGCAGTTCTTC,CASSSLRDEQFF
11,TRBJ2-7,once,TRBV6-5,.,TGTGCCAGCAGTTCACGTGGCGAGCAGTACTTC,CASSSRGEQYF
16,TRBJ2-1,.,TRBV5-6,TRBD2,TGTGCCAGCAGTCCCCTGACTAGCGGGTCCTACAATGAGCAGTTCTTC,CASSPLTSGSYNEQFF
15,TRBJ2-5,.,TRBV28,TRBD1,TGTGCCAGCAGTTTGTCCCGGACAGGTCAAGAGACCCAGTACTTC,CASSLSRTGQETQYF
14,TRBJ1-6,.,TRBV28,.,TGTGCCAGCAGCTACAGGGTTTTTAATTCACCCCTCCACTTT,CASSYRVFNSPLHF
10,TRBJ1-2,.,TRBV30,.,TGTGCCTGTGGGGGGAAAGGCTACACCTTC,CACGGKGYTF
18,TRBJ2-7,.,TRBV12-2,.,TGTGCAAGTCGCCTTAGATCCCCCTCGGGACAGTTCTCCTACGAGCAGTACTTC,CASRLRSPSGQFSYEQYF
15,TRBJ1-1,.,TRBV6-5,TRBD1,TGTGCCAGCAGTTCCCTGGACAGGACTCACACTGAAGCTTTCTTT,CASSSLDRTHTEAFF
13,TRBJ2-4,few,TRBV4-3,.,TGCGCCAGCAGCCAAGACAGGGGAAACATTCAGTACTTC,CASSQDRGNIQYF
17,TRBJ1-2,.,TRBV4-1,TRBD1,TGCGCCAGCAGCCACCCACCTGGGGACAGGGGCACCTATGGCTACACCTTC,CASSHPPGDRGTYGYTF
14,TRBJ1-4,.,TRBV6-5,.,TGTGCCAGCAGTTACCTTCGGCAGAATGAAAAACTGTTTTTT,CASSYLRQNEKLFF
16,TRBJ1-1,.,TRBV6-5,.,TGTGCCAGCAGTTACTCGGGAGACATCCTGAAAACTGAAGCTTTCTTT,CASSYSGDILKTEAFF
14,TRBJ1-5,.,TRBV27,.,TGTGCCAGCAGTGACGGACTGTACAGTCAGCCCCAGCATTTT,CASSDGLYSQPQHF
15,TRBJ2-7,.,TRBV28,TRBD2,TGTGCCAGCAGTAGCCGGGGCCGGGGGGCCTACGAGCAGTACTTC,CASSSRGRGAYEQYF
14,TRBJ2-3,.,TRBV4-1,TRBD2,TGCGCCAGCAGCCAAGGGGGGGGTGAGGATACGCAGTATTTT,CASSQGGGEDTQYF
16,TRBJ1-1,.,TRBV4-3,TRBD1,TGCGCCAGCAGGATGGAACCCGGGACAGCGAACACTGAAGCTTTCTTT,CASRMEPGTANTEAFF
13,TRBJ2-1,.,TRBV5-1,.,TGCGCCAGCAGCTTGGGAGATTACAATGAGCAGTTCTTC,CASSLGDYNEQFF
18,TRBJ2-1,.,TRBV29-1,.,TGCAGCGTATACGGGACACCCCAAAGCGGAAAATCATACAATGAGCAGTTCTTC,CSVYGTPQSGKSYNEQFF
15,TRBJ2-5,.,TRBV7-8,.,TGTGCCAGCAACACCACCAGATGGGTTAGGGAGACCCAGTACTTC,CASNTTRWVRETQYF
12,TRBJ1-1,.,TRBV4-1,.,TGCGCCAGCAGCCGAGGGACAAGTGAAGCTTTCTTT,CASSRGTSEAFF
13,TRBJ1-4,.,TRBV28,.,TGTGCCAGCAGTTTACTAAGTGGGGAAAAACTGTTTTTT,CASSLLSGEKLFF